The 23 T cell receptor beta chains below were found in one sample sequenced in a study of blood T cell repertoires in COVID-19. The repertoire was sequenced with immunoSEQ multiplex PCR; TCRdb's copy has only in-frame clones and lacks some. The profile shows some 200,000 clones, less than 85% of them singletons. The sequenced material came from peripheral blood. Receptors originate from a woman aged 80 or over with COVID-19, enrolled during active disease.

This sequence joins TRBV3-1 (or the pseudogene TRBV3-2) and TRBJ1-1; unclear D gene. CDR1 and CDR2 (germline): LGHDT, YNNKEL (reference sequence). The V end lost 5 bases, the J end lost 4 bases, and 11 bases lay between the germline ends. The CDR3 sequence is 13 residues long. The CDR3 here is CASSTIRGTEAFF. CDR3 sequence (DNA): TGTGCCAGCAGCACCATACGGGGCACTGAAGCTTTCTTT.

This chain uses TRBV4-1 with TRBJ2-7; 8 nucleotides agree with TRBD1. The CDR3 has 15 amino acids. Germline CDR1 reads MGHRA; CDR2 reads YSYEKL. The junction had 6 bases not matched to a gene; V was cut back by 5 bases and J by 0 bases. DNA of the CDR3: TGCGCCAGCAGCAAGCGGACAGGGAGCTCCTACGAGCAGTACTTC. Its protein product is CASSKRTGSSYEQYF.

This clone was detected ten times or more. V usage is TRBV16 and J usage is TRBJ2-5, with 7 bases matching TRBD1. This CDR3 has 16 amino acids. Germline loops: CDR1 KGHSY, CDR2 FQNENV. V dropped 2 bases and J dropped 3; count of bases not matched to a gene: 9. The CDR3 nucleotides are TGTGCCAGCAGCCAAGAGGGACAGCAGATTAAAGAGACCCAGTACTTC. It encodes CASSQEGQQIKETQYF.

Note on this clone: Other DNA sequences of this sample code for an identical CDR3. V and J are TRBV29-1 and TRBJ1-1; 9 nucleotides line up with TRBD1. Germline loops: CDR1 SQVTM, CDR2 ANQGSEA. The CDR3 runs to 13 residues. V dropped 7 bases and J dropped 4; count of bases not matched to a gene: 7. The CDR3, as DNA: TGCAGCGCTCCGGGACAGGGTGGCACTGAAGCTTTCTTT. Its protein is CSAPGQGGTEAFF.

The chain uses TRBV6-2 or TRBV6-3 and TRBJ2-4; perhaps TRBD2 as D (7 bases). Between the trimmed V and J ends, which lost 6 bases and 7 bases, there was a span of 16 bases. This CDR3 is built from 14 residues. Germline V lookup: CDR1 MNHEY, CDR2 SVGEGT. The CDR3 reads CASSAEGGGNIQYF. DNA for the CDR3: TGTGCCAGCAGCGCTGAAGGGGGAGGGAACATTCAGTACTTC.

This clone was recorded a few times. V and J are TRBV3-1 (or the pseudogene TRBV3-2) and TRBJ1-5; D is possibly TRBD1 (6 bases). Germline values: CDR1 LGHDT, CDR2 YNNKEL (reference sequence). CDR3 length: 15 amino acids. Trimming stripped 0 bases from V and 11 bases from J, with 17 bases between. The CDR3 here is CASSQDSGGLLAQHF. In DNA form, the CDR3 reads TGTGCCAGCAGCCAAGATTCGGGGGGCCTGCTGGCCCAGCATTTT.

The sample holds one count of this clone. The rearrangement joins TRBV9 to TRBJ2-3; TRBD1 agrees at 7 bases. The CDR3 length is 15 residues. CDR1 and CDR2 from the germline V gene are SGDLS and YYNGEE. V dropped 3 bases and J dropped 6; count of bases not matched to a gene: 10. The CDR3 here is CASSGQRGGFDTQYF. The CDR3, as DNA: TGTGCCAGCAGCGGGCAGCGAGGGGGCTTCGATACGCAGTATTTT.

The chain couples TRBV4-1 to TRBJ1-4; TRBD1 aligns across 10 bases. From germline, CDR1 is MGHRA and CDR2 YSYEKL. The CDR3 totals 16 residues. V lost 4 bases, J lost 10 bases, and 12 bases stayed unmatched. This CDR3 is CASSPPTGQGDGKLFF. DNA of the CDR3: TGCGCCAGCAGCCCCCCAACCGGACAGGGGGACGGAAAACTGTTTTTT.

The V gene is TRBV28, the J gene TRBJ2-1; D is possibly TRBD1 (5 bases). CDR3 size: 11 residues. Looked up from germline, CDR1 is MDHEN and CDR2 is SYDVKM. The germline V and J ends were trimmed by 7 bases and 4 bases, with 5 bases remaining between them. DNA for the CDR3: TGTGCCAGCAACAGGTACAATGAGCAGTTCTTC. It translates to CASNRYNEQFF.

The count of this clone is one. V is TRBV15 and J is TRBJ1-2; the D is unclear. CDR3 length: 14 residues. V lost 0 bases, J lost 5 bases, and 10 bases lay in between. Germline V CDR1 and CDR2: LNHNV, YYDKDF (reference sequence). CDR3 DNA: TGTGCCACCAGCAGAGACACCTCGAGATATGGCTACACCTTC. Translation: CATSRDTSRYGYTF.

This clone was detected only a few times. CDR3 nucleotide sequence: TGTGCCAGCAGCTCCCTTTGGGCAGATTTCCTCCAAGAGACCCAGTACTTC. This sequence encodes CASSSLWADFLQETQYF. V gene TRBV28 combines with J gene TRBJ2-5; D call uncertain. Trimming removed 6 bases from V and 1 base from J, with 21 bases in between. Germline V lookup: CDR1 MDHEN, CDR2 SYDVKM. This CDR3 comprises 17 residues.

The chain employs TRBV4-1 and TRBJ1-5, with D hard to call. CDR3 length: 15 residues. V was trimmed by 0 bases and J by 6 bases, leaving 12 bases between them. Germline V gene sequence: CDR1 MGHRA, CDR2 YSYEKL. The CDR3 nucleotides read TGCGCCAGCAGCCAAGATAGTAAGGTAGCTCAGCCCCAGCATTTT. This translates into CASSQDSKVAQPQHF.

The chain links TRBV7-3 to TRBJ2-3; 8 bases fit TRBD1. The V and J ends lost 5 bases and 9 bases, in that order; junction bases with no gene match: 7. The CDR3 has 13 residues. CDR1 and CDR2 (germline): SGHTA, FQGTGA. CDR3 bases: TGTGCCAGCAGCCCTGGACAGGGTGACACGCAGTATTTT. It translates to CASSPGQGDTQYF.

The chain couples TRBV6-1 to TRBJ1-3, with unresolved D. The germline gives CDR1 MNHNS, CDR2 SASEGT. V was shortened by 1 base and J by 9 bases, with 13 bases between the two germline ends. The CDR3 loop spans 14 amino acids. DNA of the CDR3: TGTGCCAGCAGTGAAGTTGAGGTGGCACGCACCATATATTTT. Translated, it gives CASSEVEVARTIYF.

CDR3 nucleotide sequence: TGTGCCAGCAGCCCTAACGGGCTGACAGCTAACGAGCAGTACTTC. Its translation is CASSPNGLTANEQYF. The rearrangement links TRBV7-3 to TRBJ2-7, with a weak D call TRBD1 (5 bases). CDR1 is SGHTA, CDR2 FQGTGA, per germline. Trimming took off 5 bases at V and 5 bases at J, with 19 bases between the two ends. The CDR3 consists of 15 residues.

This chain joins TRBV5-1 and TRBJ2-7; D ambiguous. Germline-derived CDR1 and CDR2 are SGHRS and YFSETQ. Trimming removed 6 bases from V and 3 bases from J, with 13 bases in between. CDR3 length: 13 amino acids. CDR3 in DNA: TGCGCCAGCAAATTTAGCAGCAACTACGAGCAGTACTTC. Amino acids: CASKFSSNYEQYF.

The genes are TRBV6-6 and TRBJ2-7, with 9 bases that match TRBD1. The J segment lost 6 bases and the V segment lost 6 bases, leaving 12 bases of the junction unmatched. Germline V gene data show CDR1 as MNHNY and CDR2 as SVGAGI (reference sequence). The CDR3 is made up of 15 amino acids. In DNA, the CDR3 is TGTGCCAGCAGAGAACCGGGACAGGGTCTTCGCGAGCAGTACTTC. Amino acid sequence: CASREPGQGLREQYF.

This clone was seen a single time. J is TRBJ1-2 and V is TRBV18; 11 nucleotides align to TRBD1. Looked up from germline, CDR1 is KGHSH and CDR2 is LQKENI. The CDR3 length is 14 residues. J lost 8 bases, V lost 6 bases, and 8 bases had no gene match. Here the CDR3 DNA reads TGTGCCAGCTCGCCTAGGACAGGGGGCGGAGGCTACACCTTC. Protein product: CASSPRTGGGGYTF.

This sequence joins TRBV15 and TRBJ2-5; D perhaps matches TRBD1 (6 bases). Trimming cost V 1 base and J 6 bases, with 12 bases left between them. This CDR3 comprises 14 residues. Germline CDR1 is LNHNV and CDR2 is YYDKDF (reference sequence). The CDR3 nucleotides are TGTGCCACCAGCAGAGTGGGGCAGGGGAAGACCCAGTACTTC. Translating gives CATSRVGQGKTQYF.

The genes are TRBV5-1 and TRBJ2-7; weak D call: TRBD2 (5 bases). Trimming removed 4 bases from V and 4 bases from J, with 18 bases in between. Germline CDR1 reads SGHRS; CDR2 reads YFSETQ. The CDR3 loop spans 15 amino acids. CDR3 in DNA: TGCGCCAGCAGCCCGGTGTTGGCGGGCGGTTACGAGCAGTACTTC. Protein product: CASSPVLAGGYEQYF.

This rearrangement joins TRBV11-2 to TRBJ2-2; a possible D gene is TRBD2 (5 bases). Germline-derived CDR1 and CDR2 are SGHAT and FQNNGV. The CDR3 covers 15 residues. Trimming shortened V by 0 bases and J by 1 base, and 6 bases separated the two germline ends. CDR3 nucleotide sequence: TGTGCCAGCAGCTTAGAGAGCGGGAACACCGGGGAGCTGTTTTTT. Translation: CASSLESGNTGELFF. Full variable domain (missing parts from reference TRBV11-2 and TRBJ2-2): EAGVAQSPRYKIIEKRQSVAFWCNPISGHATLYWYQQILGQGPKLLIQFQNNGVVDDSQLPKDRFSAERLKGVDSTLKIQPAKLEDSAVYLCASSLESGNTGELFFGEGSRLTVL.

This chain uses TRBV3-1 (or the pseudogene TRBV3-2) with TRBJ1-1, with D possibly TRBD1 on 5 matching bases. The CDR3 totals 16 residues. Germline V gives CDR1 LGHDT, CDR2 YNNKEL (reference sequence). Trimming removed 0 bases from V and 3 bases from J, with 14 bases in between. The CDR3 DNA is TGTGCCAGCAGCCAAGAAGGGCCCGGGGGGGACACTGAAGCTTTCTTT. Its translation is CASSQEGPGGDTEAFF.

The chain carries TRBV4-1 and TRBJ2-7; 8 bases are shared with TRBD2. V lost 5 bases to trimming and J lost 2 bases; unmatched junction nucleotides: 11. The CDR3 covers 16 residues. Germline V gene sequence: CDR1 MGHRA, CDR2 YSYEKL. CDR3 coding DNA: TGCGCCAGCAGCGCGAGCCCAGCGGGGGCTACCTACGAGCAGTACTTC. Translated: CASSASPAGATYEQYF.